A selection of T cell receptor beta chains follows, all from one sample in a study of read filtering for tumor transcriptome and immune sequencing. One entry per CDR3 protein, called by TCRdb with MiXCR from the reads. The sample comprises about 50,000 distinct CDR3 sequences, roughly a fifth of which are singletons, and 15% rests with the top ten. The sequenced sample consisted of a population of CD138-negative cells sorted from bone marrow. These receptors were collected from a donor at least 40 years old with multiple myeloma. The CDR3 runs from the conserved cysteine through the conserved F or W. A D gene is named only where the DNA matches it firmly. Clone size, where shown, is once, few, many, or a class for clones that have expanded.

>NA|TRBJ2-5|TRBV28|once
TGTGCCAGCATTGGGGCAGGGAGATGCCAAGAGACCCAGTACTTC
CASIGAGRCQETQYF
>NA|TRBJ2-7|TRBV5-1|many
TGCGCCAGCAGCTCGCCGGGGGACTACGAGCAGTACTTC
CASSSPGDYEQYF
>NA|TRBJ1-1|TRBV5-1|many
TGCGCCAGCAGCTCCCGGGAGGGTTACACTGAAGCTTTCTTT
CASSSREGYTEAFF
>TRBD1|TRBJ2-1|TRBV5-1|many
TGCGCCAGCAGCACAGGGACAGGCAGGGGACAAAGGAGCAATGAGCAGTTCTTC
CASSTGTGRGQRSNEQFF
>NA|TRBJ1-1|TRBV20-1|many
TGCAGTGCTAGACCGAGGTACACTGAAGCTTTCTTT
CSARPRYTEAFF
>NA|TRBJ1-1|TRBV18|NA
TGTGCCAGCTCACCAGGACTGAACACTGAAGTTTTCTTT
CASSPGLNTEVFF
>NA|TRBJ2-7|TRBV5-1|NA
TGCGCCAGCAGCCCGGACGGACTTAGCTCCTACGAGCAGTACTTC
CASSPDGLSSYEQYF
>NA|TRBJ2-6|TRBV14|NA
TGTGCCAGAAGCCTTACACGGCCGGTAAGGGCCAACGTCCTGACTTTC
CARSLTRPVRANVLTF
>TRBD1|TRBJ2-1|TRBV18|many
TGTGCCAGCTCACGGGGACAGATCTCCTACAATGAGCAGTTCTTC
CASSRGQISYNEQFF
>NA|TRBJ1-2|TRBV7-2|many
TGTGCCAGCAGCTTAACCTTCCGACAGATACATGGCTACACCTTC
CASSLTFRQIHGYTF
>NA|TRBJ1-5|TRBV27|few
TGTGCCAGCAGTTTTCAAGGTGTCGGGACGGCCCAGCATTTT
CASSFQGVGTAQHF
>NA|TRBJ2-1|TRBV20-1|many
TGCAGTGCGCAACAGGGACCTGAGCAGTTCTTC
CSAQQGPEQFF
>NA|TRBJ2-5|TRBV9|NA
TGTGCCAGCAGCGTAGCGTCCGGGGGCCGGGAGACCCAGTACTTC
CASSVASGGRETQYF
>TRBD2|TRBJ2-1|TRBV7-2|many
TGTGCCAGCAGCTTAGTCGAGACTAGCGGGAGGCGAAGACACAATGAGCAGTTCTTC
CASSLVETSGRRRHNEQFF
>NA|TRBJ1-1|TRBV6-2/TRBV6-3|few
TGTGCCATCAGTAGAGGGGCCACTGAAGCTTTCTTT
CAISRGATEAFF
>NA|TRBJ1-6|TRBV29-1|many
TGCAGCGTTGCGTCGGGCACGAAGGATTCACCCCTCCACTTT
CSVASGTKDSPLHF
>NA|TRBJ2-3|TRBV23-1|many
TGCGCCAGCAGTCGAACAGGGTCGGCAGATACGCAGTATTTT
CASSRTGSADTQYF
>NA|TRBJ2-2|TRBV7-7|many
TGTGCTAGCAGCTCATCCACCGGGGAGCTGTTTTTT
CASSSSTGELFF
>NA|TRBJ1-3|TRBV7-8|NA
TGTGCCAGCAGCTCGGACAGACGAAACACCATATATTTT
CASSSDRRNTIYF
>TRBD2|TRBJ2-1|TRBV12-3/TRBV12-4|many
TGTGCCAGCAGAACAAATAGCGGGCGTAGGAACAATGAGCAGTTCTTC
CASRTNSGRRNNEQFF
>TRBD2|TRBJ2-1|TRBV5-1|many
TGCGCCAGCAGCTTAGGGACTAAAAACAATGAGCAGTTCTTC
CASSLGTKNNEQFF
>NA|TRBJ2-1|TRBV20-1|many
TGCAGTCAGGTTGGGAATACCCGAGGAGAGTTCTTC
CSQVGNTRGEFF
>TRBD2|TRBJ2-5|TRBV20-1|many
TGCAGTGCTACCCGACTAGCGGGAGCTCAAGAGACCCAGTACTTC
CSATRLAGAQETQYF
>NA|TRBJ1-6|TRBV18|many
TGTGCCAGCTCACCCGTAGGGGACTCACCCCTCCACTTT
CASSPVGDSPLHF
>NA|TRBJ2-7|TRBV7-9|many
TGTGCCAGCAGCCAAAGCTCCTACGAGCAGTACTTC
CASSQSSYEQYF
>TRBD1|TRBJ2-7|TRBV5-5|NA
TGTGCCAGCAGCCCGGACAGGGGGCGATACGAGCAGTACTTC
CASSPDRGRYEQYF
>TRBD2|TRBJ2-1|TRBV12-5|many
TGTGCTAGTGGTTTCTCCGGGACAGGACTAGCGGAGGGGGTAGTGAATGAGCAGTTCTTC
CASGFSGTGLAEGVVNEQFF
>TRBD2|TRBJ2-5|TRBV7-2|many
TGTGCCAGCAGCCCACGACTAGCGGGGTTAGAGACCCAGTACTTC
CASSPRLAGLETQYF
>NA|TRBJ2-2|TRBV2|many
TGTGCCAGCAGTGAAACCGGAGGCCTACACACCGGGGAGCTGTTTTTT
CASSETGGLHTGELFF
>NA|TRBJ2-1|TRBV3-1|many
TGTGCCAGCAGCCGAGACAGGGAGCAGTTCTTC
CASSRDREQFF
>TRBD1|TRBJ2-2|TRBV27|medium-sized
TGTGCCAGCGAGAAATCGGGACAGAGAACGAACACCGGGGAGCTGTTTTTT
CASEKSGQRTNTGELFF
>NA|TRBJ1-1|TRBV7-2|many
TGTGCCAGCAGCTTAGGCCCCGCGTTTGAAGCTTTCTTT
CASSLGPAFEAFF
>TRBD2|TRBJ2-1|TRBV23-1|many
TGCGCCAGCAGTCTCCCGACTAGCGGGACAGGGATCACATACGAGCAGTTCTTC
CASSLPTSGTGITYEQFF
>NA|TRBJ2-1|TRBV2|medium-sized
TGTGCCAGCAGAGACGACGGCCGCTCCTACAATGAGCAGTTCTTC
CASRDDGRSYNEQFF
>NA|TRBJ1-4|TRBV12-3/TRBV12-4|many
TGTGCCAGCAGTCGACAGTCCGGGAATGAAAAACTGTTTTTT
CASSRQSGNEKLFF
>TRBD2|TRBJ2-4|TRBV7-2|NA
TGTGCCAGCAGCTTAATTTCCAGCGGGAGCGGGGCCAAAAACATTCAGTACTTC
CASSLISSGSGAKNIQYF